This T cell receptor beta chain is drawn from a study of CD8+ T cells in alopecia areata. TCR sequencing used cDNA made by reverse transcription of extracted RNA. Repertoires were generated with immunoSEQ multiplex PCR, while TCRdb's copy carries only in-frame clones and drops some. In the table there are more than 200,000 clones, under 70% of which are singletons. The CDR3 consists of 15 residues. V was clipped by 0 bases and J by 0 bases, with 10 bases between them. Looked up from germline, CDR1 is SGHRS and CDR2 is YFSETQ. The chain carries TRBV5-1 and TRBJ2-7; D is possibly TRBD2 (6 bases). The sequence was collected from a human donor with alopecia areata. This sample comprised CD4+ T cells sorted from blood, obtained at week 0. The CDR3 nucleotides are TGCGCCAGCAGCTTGGTGGGCGGGGACTCCTACGAGCAGTACTTC. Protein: CASSLVGGDSYEQYF.